The rows below give T cell receptor beta chains drawn from one sample of a study of molecular identifiers for immune sequencing clone quantification. TCRdb itself ran the PCR reads through MiXCR, one entry per CDR3 protein. This sample carries about 640,000 distinct CDR3 sequences, about 20% of them seen once, and the ten largest clones take 0.85% to 0.9%. The material sequenced was naive CD8+ T cells from blood, with Jurkat cell RNA spiked in. The origin of the receptors is a human donor in good health. Some libraries in this study had Jurkat cell RNA spiked in. Each CDR3 is given with its conserved first and last residue. The D gene is left open where the match is weak. Clone sizes are given selectively: once, few, many, or a class where the clone is expanded.

many	TRBV29-1	TRBJ2-2	TRBD1	CSVEGTGRDGELFF	TGCAGCGTAGAGGGGACAGGGCGAGACGGGGAGCTGTTTTTT
-	TRBV11-2	TRBJ2-5	-	CASSPARRQETQYF	TGTGCCAGCTCCCCGGCTAGGAGGCAAGAGACCCAGTACTTC
many	TRBV19	TRBJ2-2	-	CASSKTGYDSSGELFF	TGTGCCAGTAGTAAAACAGGGTACGACTCGTCCGGGGAGCTGTTTTTT
-	TRBV3-1	TRBJ2-2	TRBD2	CASSQGGLAGVNTGELFF	TGTGCCAGCAGCCAAGGAGGCCTAGCGGGAGTTAACACCGGGGAGCTGTTTTTT
many	TRBV12-3/TRBV12-4	TRBJ1-5	-	CASSEAGQPQHF	TGTGCCAGCAGCGAGGCGGGGCAGCCCCAGCATTTT
few	TRBV13	TRBJ1-5	-	CASSLGGGQPRHF	TGTGCCAGCAGCTTAGGAGGAGGCCAGCCCCGGCATTTT
many	TRBV7-2	TRBJ2-2	TRBD2	CASSLDSGGPGELFF	TGTGCCAGCAGCTTAGATAGCGGGGGCCCCGGGGAGCTGTTTTTT
-	TRBV10-1	TRBJ2-7	TRBD1	CASSERTGAHEQYF	TGCGCCAGCAGTGAGCGGACAGGGGCCCACGAGCAGTACTTC
many	TRBV30	TRBJ2-7	-	CAWSSRTLYDYNNEQYF	TGTGCCTGGAGTTCCCGGACATTGTACGACTACAACAACGAGCAGTACTTC
many	TRBV20-1	TRBJ2-7	-	CSARDGSSYEQYF	TGCAGTGCTAGAGATGGTAGCTCCTACGAGCAGTACTTC
-	TRBV7-9	TRBJ2-1	-	CASSLVPSRPRDEQFF	TGTGCCAGCAGCTTAGTACCCAGTCGTCCCCGAGATGAGCAGTTCTTC
few	TRBV7-6	TRBJ2-3	TRBD2	CACNKAGGNTDTQYF	TGTGCCTGCAATAAAGCGGGGGGGAACACAGATACGCAGTATTTT
-	TRBV28	TRBJ1-6	TRBD1	CASSSPAGGTNSPLHF	TGTGCCAGCAGTTCCCCGGCAGGGGGGACTAATTCACCCCTCCACTTT
few	TRBV30	TRBJ2-7	TRBD2	CAWSVGLAGAWEQYF	TGTGCCTGGAGTGTTGGTTTAGCGGGAGCGTGGGAGCAGTACTTC
many	TRBV4-2	TRBJ2-1	-	CASSQDYGVGNNEQFF	TGTGCCAGCAGCCAAGATTATGGGGTCGGGAACAATGAGCAGTTCTTC
-	TRBV20-1	TRBJ2-1	-	CSAGDLDYGGYNEQFF	TGCAGTGCTGGAGATCTGGACTATGGGGGGTACAATGAGCAGTTCTTC
many	TRBV28	TRBJ2-1	-	CVSSRDTPYNEQFF	TGTGTCAGCAGCCGGGACACCCCCTACAATGAGCAGTTCTTC
few	TRBV30	TRBJ1-1	TRBD1	CAWRDRMNTEAFF	TGTGCCTGGAGGGACAGGATGAACACTGAAGCTTTCTTT
-	TRBV4-1	TRBJ2-1	-	CASSKGTEQFF	TGCGCCAGCAGCAAAGGCACTGAGCAGTTCTTC
many	TRBV27	TRBJ1-1	-	CASSLNTYNTEAFF	TGTGCCAGCAGTTTAAATACATACAACACTGAAGCTTTCTTT
many	TRBV9	TRBJ1-6	TRBD1	CASSTRTGYNSPLHF	TGTGCCAGCAGCACCCGGACAGGGTATAATTCACCCCTCCACTTT
-	TRBV5-4	TRBJ2-5	TRBD1	CASSSPGQRIFQDTQYF	TGTGCCAGCAGCTCACCGGGACAGCGTATATTTCAAGATACCCAGTACTTC
few	TRBV7-3	TRBJ2-3	TRBD2	CASSLTFGTSGLTDTQYF	TGTGCCAGCAGCTTAACGTTCGGGACTAGCGGTCTCACAGATACGCAGTATTTT
many	TRBV5-4	TRBJ2-3	-	CASSWGGLPDTQYF	TGTGCCAGCAGCTGGGGCGGTCTTCCAGATACGCAGTATTTT
many	TRBV21-1	TRBJ1-3	-	CASSKGHKGLSGNTIYF	TGTGCCAGCAGCAAAGGACATAAGGGACTCTCTGGAAACACCATATATTTT
few	TRBV20-1	TRBJ2-5	-	CSARDFWPGSQETQYF	TGCAGTGCTAGAGATTTTTGGCCGGGGTCCCAAGAGACCCAGTACTTC
many	TRBV7-2	TRBJ1-3	-	CASSLDGRGSGNTIYF	TGTGCCAGCAGCTTAGACGGCCGCGGCTCTGGAAACACCATATATTTT
-	TRBV27	TRBJ2-6	-	CASSLSPGANVLAF	TGTGCCAGCAGTTTATCCCCTGGGGCCAACGTCCTGGCTTTC
many	TRBV6-2/TRBV6-3	TRBJ2-1	-	CASSFGYNEQFF	TGTGCCAGCAGTTTCGGATACAATGAGCAGTTCTTC
-	TRBV27	TRBJ1-4	TRBD1	CASSSRTGGREKLFF	TGTGCCAGCAGTTCGAGGACAGGGGGCAGAGAAAAACTGTTTTTT
few	TRBV5-1	TRBJ1-1	-	CASNLVGAVGGDAEAFF	TGCGCCAGCAACCTTGTGGGGGCCGTGGGGGGGGACGCTGAAGCTTTCTTT
many	TRBV30	TRBJ2-7	-	CAWSTGTYEQYF	TGTGCCTGGAGTACTGGAACCTACGAGCAGTACTTC
many	TRBV21-1	TRBJ1-4	-	CASSNVGAHEKLFF	TGTGCCAGCAGCAACGTAGGGGCTCACGAAAAACTGTTTTTT
many	TRBV29-1	TRBJ1-5	-	CSVVFPGVINQPQHF	TGCAGCGTTGTGTTCCCAGGGGTAATCAATCAGCCCCAGCATTTT
-	TRBV4-1	TRBJ1-6	-	CASSQEQYGRNSPLHF	TGCGCCAGCAGCCAAGAACAGTACGGGAGGAATTCACCCCTCCACTTT
many	TRBV27	TRBJ2-7	TRBD1	CASSSGTAPYEQYF	TGTGCCAGCAGTTCCGGGACAGCCCCTTACGAGCAGTACTTC
many	TRBV4-2	TRBJ1-1	-	CASSQGTLMNTEAFF	TGTGCCAGCAGCCAGGGGACCTTGATGAACACTGAAGCTTTCTTT
few	TRBV7-6	TRBJ2-3	TRBD2	CASSRGTSGGRTDTQYF	TGTGCCAGCAGCCGTGGGACTAGCGGGGGACGAACAGATACGCAGTATTTT
few	TRBV4-1	TRBJ2-7	TRBD2	CASSPLAGRTYEQYF	TGCGCCAGCAGCCCACTAGCGGGGCGTACCTACGAGCAGTACTTC
many	TRBV20-1	TRBJ2-4	-	CSARGPGLPAKNIQYF	TGCAGTGCTAGGGGACCGGGACTCCCAGCCAAAAACATTCAGTACTTC
many	TRBV7-9	TRBJ1-1	-	CASSPAFGSEAFF	TGTGCCAGCAGCCCAGCCTTCGGCAGTGAAGCTTTCTTT
-	TRBV12-5	TRBJ1-5	-	CATGGSGVTGNQPQHF	TGTGCTACCGGAGGTTCAGGGGTTACGGGCAATCAGCCCCAGCATTTT
-	TRBV14	TRBJ2-3	TRBD1	CASSQAGTGRLGTQYF	TGTGCCAGCAGCCAAGCCGGGACAGGGAGGTTGGGTACGCAGTATTTT
many	TRBV30	TRBJ2-7	-	CAWSTQGGEQYF	TGTGCCTGGAGTACCCAGGGGGGCGAGCAGTACTTC
many	TRBV7-6	TRBJ2-5	TRBD1	CASSLDHRGPKETQYF	TGTGCCAGCAGCTTAGACCACAGGGGTCCGAAAGAGACCCAGTACTTC
many	TRBV28	TRBJ2-7	TRBD1	CATAAWIRGEQYF	TGTGCCACAGCCGCTTGGATCAGGGGGGAGCAGTACTTC
-	TRBV19	TRBJ2-3	-	CASSIYYRVKSTDTQYF	TGTGCCAGTAGTATCTACTACAGGGTTAAAAGCACAGATACGCAGTATTTT
many	TRBV27	TRBJ1-5	-	CASSNRVPHQPQHF	TGTGCCAGCAGTAACAGGGTACCCCATCAGCCCCAGCATTTT
many	TRBV7-9	TRBJ2-1	-	CASSPGPSAYNEQFF	TGTGCCAGCAGTCCCGGCCCCTCGGCCTACAATGAGCAGTTCTTC
-	TRBV6-5	TRBJ2-1	-	CASRNRVNEQFF	TGTGCCAGCAGGAACAGGGTTAATGAGCAGTTCTTC
-	TRBV15	TRBJ2-7	TRBD1	CATSRGTGVEQYF	TGTGCCACCAGCAGAGGTACAGGGGTTGAGCAGTACTTC
many	TRBV11-2	TRBJ2-7	-	CASSLVGFHEQYF	TGTGCCAGCAGCTTAGTTGGTTTCCACGAGCAGTACTTC
many	TRBV7-9	TRBJ2-3	-	CASSYNTDTQYF	TGTGCCAGCAGCTACAATACAGATACGCAGTATTTT
many	TRBV20-1	TRBJ2-7	TRBD1	CSYRQGASYEQYF	TGCAGCTACCGACAGGGGGCTTCCTACGAGCAGTACTTC